This TCR beta chain emerged from a study of blood T cell repertoires in COVID-19. Using immunoSEQ multiplex PCR, the repertoire was profiled, and TCRdb retains in-frame clones only, with some absent. The sample has around 250,000 clones, roughly 85% seen once; the top ten hold under 2.5%. The V segment lost 1 base and the J segment 7 bases; nucleotides outside the gene matches: 2. The CDR3 is made up of 13 amino acids. Per the germline V gene, CDR1 is SEHNR and CDR2 is FQNEAQ (reference sequence). Clinical history reported by participants formed the basis on which cohorts were assigned. J is TRBJ1-1 and V is TRBV7-9, with TRBD1 identical over 8 bases. The source of this sequence is a woman in her fifties or sixties who had recovered from COVID-19. Sequenced material: PBMCs or T cells enriched from blood (not recorded which). The CDR3 protein is CASSLGQGNEAFF. The CDR3 nucleotides read TGTGCCAGCAGCTTAGGACAGGGGAATGAAGCTTTCTTT.